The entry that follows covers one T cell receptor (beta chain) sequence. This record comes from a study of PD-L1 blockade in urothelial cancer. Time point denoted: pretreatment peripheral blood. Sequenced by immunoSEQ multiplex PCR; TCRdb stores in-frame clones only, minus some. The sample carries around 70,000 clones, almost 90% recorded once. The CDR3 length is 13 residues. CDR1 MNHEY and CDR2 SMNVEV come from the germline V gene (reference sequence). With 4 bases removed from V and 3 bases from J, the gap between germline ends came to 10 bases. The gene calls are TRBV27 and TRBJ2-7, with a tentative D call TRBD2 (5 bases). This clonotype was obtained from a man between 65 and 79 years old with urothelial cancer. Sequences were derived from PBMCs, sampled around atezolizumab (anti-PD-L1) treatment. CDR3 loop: CASSYSGDYEQYF. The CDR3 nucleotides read TGTGCCAGCAGTTACAGCGGAGACTACGAGCAGTACTTC.